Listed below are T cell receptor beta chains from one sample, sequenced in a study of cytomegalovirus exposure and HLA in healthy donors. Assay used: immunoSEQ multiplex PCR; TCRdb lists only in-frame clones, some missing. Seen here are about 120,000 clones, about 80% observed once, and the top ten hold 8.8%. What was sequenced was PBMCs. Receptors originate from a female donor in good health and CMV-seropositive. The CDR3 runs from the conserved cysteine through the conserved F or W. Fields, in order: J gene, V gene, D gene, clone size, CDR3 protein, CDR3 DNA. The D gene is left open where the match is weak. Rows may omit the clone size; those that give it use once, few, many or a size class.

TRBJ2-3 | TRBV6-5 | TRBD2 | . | CASSLGLANTDTQYF | TGTGCCAGCAGCTTGGGACTAGCTAACACAGATACGCAGTATTTT
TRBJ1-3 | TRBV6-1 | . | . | CASSVSGASGNTIYF | TGTGCCAGCAGTGTTTCTGGGGCCTCTGGAAACACCATATATTTT
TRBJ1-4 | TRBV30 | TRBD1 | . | CAWSDSPTGGEKLFF | TGTGCCTGGAGCGACAGCCCGACAGGGGGCGAAAAACTGTTTTTT
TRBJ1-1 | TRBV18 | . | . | CASSPREGPTEAFF | TGTGCCAGCTCCCCCCGTGAGGGTCCAACTGAAGCTTTCTTT
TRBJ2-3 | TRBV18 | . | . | CASEGRGLGDTQYF | TGTGCCAGCGAAGGAAGGGGTTTAGGAGATACGCAGTATTTT
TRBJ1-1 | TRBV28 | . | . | CASSFPVGTRNTEAFF | TGTGCCAGCAGTTTCCCCGTGGGCACCCGGAACACTGAAGCTTTCTTT
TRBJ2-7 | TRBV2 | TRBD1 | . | CASSLDGQGIYEQYF | TGTGCCAGCAGCCTTGACGGACAGGGGATCTACGAGCAGTACTTC
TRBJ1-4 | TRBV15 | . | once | CATSRVRGTNEKLFF | TGTGCCACCAGCAGAGTAAGGGGGACTAATGAAAAACTGTTTTTT
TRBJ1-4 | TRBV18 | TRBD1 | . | CASSPLLGQGEEKLFF | TGTGCCAGCTCACCCTTACTCGGACAGGGCGAGGAAAAACTGTTTTTT
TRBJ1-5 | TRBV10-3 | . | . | CATSAGGSNQPQHF | TGTGCCACCTCGGCCGGCGGAAGCAATCAGCCCCAGCATTTT
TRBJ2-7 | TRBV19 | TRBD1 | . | CASSPGQGSSYEQYF | TGTGCCAGTAGCCCAGGACAGGGGAGCTCCTACGAGCAGTACTTC
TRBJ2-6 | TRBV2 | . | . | CASSEGPGGANVLTF | TGTGCCAGCAGTGAGGGGCCGGGCGGGGCCAACGTCCTGACTTTC
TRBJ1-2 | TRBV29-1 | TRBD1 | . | CSVERQGYGYTF | TGCAGCGTTGAAAGACAGGGTTACGGCTACACCTTC
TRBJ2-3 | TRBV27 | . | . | CASRSRGAPSTDTQYF | TGTGCCAGCCGAAGCAGGGGGGCTCCTTCTACAGATACGCAGTATTTT
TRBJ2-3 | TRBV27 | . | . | CASSLQGLDTQYF | TGTGCCAGCAGTTTACAGGGTTTGGATACGCAGTATTTT
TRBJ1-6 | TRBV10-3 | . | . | CVTSVQVGSPLHF | TGTGTCACCTCTGTGCAGGTTGGTTCACCCCTCCACTTT
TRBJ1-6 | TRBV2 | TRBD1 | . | CASSGGQGSPLHF | TGTGCCAGCAGTGGGGGACAGGGCTCACCCCTCCACTTT
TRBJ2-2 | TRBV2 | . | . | CASRGGGGRGTGELFF | TGTGCCAGCAGAGGGGGAGGGGGGCGAGGCACCGGGGAGCTGTTTTTT
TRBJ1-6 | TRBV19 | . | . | CASSRTGIGIGYSPLHF | TGTGCCAGTAGTAGAACCGGGATAGGGATCGGTTATTCACCCCTCCACTTT
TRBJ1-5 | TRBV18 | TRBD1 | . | CASSALGTGGGSNQPQHF | TGTGCCAGCTCGGCCCTCGGGACAGGGGGGGGGAGCAATCAGCCCCAGCATTTT
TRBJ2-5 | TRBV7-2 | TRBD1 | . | CASSLGQGETQYF | TGTGCCAGCAGCTTAGGACAGGGCGAGACCCAGTACTTC
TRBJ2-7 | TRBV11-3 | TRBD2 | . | CASSPGTSSYEQYF | TGTGCCAGCAGCCCGGGGACTAGCAGTTACGAGCAGTACTTC
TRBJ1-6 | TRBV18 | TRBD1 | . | CASSTTGGLNSPLHF | TGTGCCAGCTCAACGACAGGGGGCCTGAATTCACCCCTCCACTTT
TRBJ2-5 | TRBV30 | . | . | CAWVLGGGETQYF | TGTGCCTGGGTATTGGGCGGCGGGGAGACCCAGTACTTC
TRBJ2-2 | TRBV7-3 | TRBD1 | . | CASSLKGAVGELFF | TGTGCCAGCAGCTTAAAGGGGGCGGTCGGGGAGCTGTTTTTT
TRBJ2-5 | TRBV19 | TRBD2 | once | CASSTLLANKETQYF | TGTGCCAGTAGTACCCTACTAGCGAATAAAGAGACCCAGTACTTC
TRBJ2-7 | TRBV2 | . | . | CASTPGGPLSDYEQYF | TGTGCCAGCACGCCGGGGGGCCCCCTTTCTGACTACGAGCAGTACTTC
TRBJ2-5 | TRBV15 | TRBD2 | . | CATSRDRRLAGGEETQYF | TGTGCCACCAGCAGAGATCGCCGACTAGCGGGGGGAGAAGAGACCCAGTACTTC
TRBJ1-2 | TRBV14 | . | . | CASSLQGNNYGYTF | TGTGCCAGCAGCCTTCAGGGGAATAACTATGGCTACACCTTC
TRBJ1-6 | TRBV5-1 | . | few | CASSSSSTKSSYNSPLHF | TGCGCCAGCAGCTCCTCCTCGACAAAGAGCTCCTATAATTCACCCCTCCACTTT
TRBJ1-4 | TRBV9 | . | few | CASSRLGASNEKLFF | TGTGCCAGCAGCCGGTTAGGGGCCTCTAATGAAAAACTGTTTTTT
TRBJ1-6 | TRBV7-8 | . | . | CASTEQGQNSPLHF | TGTGCCAGCACGGAACAGGGCCAGAATTCACCCCTCCACTTT